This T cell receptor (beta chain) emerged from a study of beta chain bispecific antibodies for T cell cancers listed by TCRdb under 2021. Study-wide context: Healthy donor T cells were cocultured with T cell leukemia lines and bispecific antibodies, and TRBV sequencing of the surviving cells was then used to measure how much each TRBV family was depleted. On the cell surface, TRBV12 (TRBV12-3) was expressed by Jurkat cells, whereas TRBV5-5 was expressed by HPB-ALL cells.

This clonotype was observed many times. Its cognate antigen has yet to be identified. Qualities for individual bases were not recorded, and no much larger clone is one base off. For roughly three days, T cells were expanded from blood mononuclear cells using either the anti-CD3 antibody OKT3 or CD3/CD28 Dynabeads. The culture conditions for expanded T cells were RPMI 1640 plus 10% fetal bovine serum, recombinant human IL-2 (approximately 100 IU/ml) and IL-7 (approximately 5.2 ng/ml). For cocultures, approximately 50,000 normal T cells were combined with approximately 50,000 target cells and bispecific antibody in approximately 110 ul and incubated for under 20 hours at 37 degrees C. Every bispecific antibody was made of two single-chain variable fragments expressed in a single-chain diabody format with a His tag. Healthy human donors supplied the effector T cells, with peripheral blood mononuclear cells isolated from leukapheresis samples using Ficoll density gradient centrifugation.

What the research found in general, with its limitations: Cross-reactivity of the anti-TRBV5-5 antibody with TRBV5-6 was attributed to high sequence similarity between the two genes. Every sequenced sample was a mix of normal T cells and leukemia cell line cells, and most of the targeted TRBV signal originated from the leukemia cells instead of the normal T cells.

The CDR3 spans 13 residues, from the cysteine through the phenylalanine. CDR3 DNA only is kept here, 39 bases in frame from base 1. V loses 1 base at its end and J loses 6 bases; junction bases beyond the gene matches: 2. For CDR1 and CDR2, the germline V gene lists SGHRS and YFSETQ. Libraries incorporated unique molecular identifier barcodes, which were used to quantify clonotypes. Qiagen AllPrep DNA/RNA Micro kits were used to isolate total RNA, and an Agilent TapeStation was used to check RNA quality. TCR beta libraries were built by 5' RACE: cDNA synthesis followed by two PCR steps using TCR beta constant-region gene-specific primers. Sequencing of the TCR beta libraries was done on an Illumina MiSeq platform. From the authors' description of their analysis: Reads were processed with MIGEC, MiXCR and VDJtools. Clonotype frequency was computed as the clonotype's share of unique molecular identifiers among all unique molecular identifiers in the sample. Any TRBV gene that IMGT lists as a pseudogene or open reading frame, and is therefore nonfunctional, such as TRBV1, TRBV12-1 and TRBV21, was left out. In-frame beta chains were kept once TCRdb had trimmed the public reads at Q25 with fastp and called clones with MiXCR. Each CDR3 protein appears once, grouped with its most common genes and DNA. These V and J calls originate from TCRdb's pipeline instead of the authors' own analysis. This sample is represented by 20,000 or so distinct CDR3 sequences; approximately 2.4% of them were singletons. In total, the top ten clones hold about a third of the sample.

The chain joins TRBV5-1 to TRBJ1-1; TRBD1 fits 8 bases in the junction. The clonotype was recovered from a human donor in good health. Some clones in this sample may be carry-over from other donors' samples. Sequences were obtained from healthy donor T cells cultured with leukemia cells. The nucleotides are TGCGCCAGCAGCTTGCTGACAGGGGCTGAAGCTTTCTTT. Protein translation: CASSLLTGAEAFF.